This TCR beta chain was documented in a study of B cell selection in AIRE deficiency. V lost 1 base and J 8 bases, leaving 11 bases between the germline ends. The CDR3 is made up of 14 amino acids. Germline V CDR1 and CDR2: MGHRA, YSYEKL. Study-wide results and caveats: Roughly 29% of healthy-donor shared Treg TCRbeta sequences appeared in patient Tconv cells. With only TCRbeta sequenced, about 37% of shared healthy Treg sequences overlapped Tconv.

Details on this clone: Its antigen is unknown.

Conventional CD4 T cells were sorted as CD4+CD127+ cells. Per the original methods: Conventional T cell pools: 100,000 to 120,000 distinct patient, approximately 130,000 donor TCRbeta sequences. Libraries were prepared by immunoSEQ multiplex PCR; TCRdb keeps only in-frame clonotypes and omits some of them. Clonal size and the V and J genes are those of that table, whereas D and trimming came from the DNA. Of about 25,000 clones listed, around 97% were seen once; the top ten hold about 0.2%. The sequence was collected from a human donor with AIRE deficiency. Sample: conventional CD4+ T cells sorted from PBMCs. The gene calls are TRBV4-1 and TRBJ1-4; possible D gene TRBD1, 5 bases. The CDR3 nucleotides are TGCGCCAGCAGCCAAGCCGGGGCTTGGGAAAAACTGTTTTTT. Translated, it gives CASSQAGAWEKLFF.